This TCR beta chain was captured by sequencing in a study of regulatory T cells in long-lasting Graves disease. Findings and limits, study-wide: The study found lower TCR diversity in persistent Graves' patients than in newly diagnosed ones.

This clonotype was seen a handful of times. Its antigen is not identified. Sequencing libraries for TCR beta were prepared with iRepertoire HTBI primers and Arm-PCR of CDR3 regions. TCRdb processed the multiplex PCR reads anew with MiXCR; each CDR3 protein has one entry. The sample holds around 500,000 distinct CDR3 sequences, around 12% seen once. Time point here: newly diagnosed GD, antithyroid drugs for less than 3 months. After RNA was extracted from PBMCs, the TCR library was made from it. The germline CDR1 and CDR2 sequences are DFQATT and SNEGSKA (reference sequence). Trimming removed 4 bases at V and 2 bases at J, with 12 bases between. This CDR3 has 14 residues. The same specimen was also included in a second study, on T cells in Graves' hyperthyroidism and ophthalmopathy.

The receptor comes from a woman aged 25-40 years with Graves disease. The chain couples TRBV20-1 to TRBJ2-1, with D uncertain. The starting material was peripheral blood mononuclear cells (PBMCs), obtained at new diagnosis, from a patient treated with antithyroid drugs. DNA for the CDR3: TGCAGTGCTAAAGAACCCGACACCTACAATGAGCAGTTCTTC. This encodes CSAKEPDTYNEQFF.